These 3 T cell receptor beta chains originate from one sample sequenced in a study of T-cell reconstitution after alpha-beta-depleted transplantation in children. A TCRbeta library incorporating unique molecular identifiers was prepared. TCRdb independently ran MiXCR on the PCR reads; one entry per CDR3 protein. The sample has about 980,000 distinct CDR3 sequences, about 29% seen once. The source was PBMCs, mostly from graft donor cells, collected 360 days after TCRalphabeta/CD19-depleted stem cell transplant. The receptors were sampled from a boy in the first two years of life who had a stem cell transplant for SCID, so the T cells may come from the graft donor.

J is TRBJ2-2 and V is TRBV12-3 or TRBV12-4; TRBD1 matches 9 bases. V dropped 7 bases and J dropped 3; count of bases not matched to a gene: 9. CDR3 length: 16 residues. The CDR3 coding sequence is TGTGCCAGCACGGACAGGGGCCGGGGTGACACCGGGGAGCTGTTTTTT. Protein: CASTDRGRGDTGELFF.

The chain recombines TRBV3-1 with TRBJ2-7; weak D call: TRBD2 (6 bases). With 4 bases removed from V and 1 base from J, the gap between germline ends came to 14 bases. Germline values: CDR1 LGHDT, CDR2 YNNKEL (reference sequence). The CDR3 has 15 residues. The CDR3 nucleotides read TGTGCCAGCAGCCCGGGACTCTTCGGTTCCTACGAGCAGTACTTC. This sequence encodes CASSPGLFGSYEQYF.

The chain couples TRBV7-9 to TRBJ1-3; D remains ambiguous. CDR1 is SEHNR, CDR2 FQNEAQ, per germline (reference sequence). Trimming cost V 1 base and J 2 bases, with 6 bases left between them. CDR3 length: 14 amino acids. CDR3 loop: CASSLELAGNTIYF. The CDR3 region has the DNA TGTGCCAGCAGCTTAGAGTTGGCTGGAAACACCATATATTTT. Drawing the rest from reference TRBV7-9 and TRBJ1-3, the complete variable domain is DTGVSQNPRHKITKRGQNVTFRCDPISEHNRLYWYRQTLGQGPEFLTYFQNEAQLEKSRLLSDRFSAERPKGSFSTLEIQRTEQGDSAMYLCASSLELAGNTIYFGEGSWLTVV.